This TCR beta chain was identified in a study of radiation and T cells in renal cell carcinoma. Study findings and constraints: From baseline, blood top tumor clonotypes peaked at 2 weeks post-radiation.

The assay was immunoSEQ multiplex PCR, and TCRdb's table has in-frame clones only and misses some. The table shows some 80,000 clones, with roughly 85% occurring only once. Trimming took off 4 bases at V and 0 bases at J, with 7 bases between the two ends. Looked up from germline, CDR1 is SGHAT and CDR2 is FQNNGV. The CDR3 runs 14 residues. Time point described: blood 4 weeks post-SBRT, at nephrectomy. Noted treatment: 15 Gy SBRT to primary tumor, nephrectomy 4 weeks later. Turning to this clone: Its cognate antigen is unknown.

This sequence joins TRBV11-2 and TRBJ2-4; unclear D gene. The origin of this receptor is a woman aged 55-75 years with renal cell carcinoma. The input for sequencing was blood, taken from a patient whose treatment included radiotherapy and nephrectomy. The CDR3 region has the DNA TGTGCCAGCAGCTCCCGACTAGCCAAAAACATTCAGTACTTC. Amino acid sequence: CASSSRLAKNIQYF. Together with reference TRBV11-2 and TRBJ2-4, the CDR3 gives the full variable domain: EAGVAQSPRYKIIEKRQSVAFWCNPISGHATLYWYQQILGQGPKLLIQFQNNGVVDDSQLPKDRFSAERLKGVDSTLKIQPAKLEDSAVYLCASSSRLAKNIQYFGAGTRLSVL.